The clone carrying this TCR beta chain has a single count. Its specificity is unknown. The entry originates in a study of cytomegalovirus exposure and HLA in healthy donors. Study results and limitations: According to a subsequent analysis, TCR clusters from the first cohort were inclined to appear together in the 120 validation repertoires.

Trimming pared 0 bases from V and 2 bases from J, leaving 10 bases between. Germline V gene lookup returns CDR1 MNHEY and CDR2 SVGAGI. This CDR3 is built from 15 residues. The assay was immunoSEQ multiplex PCR, and TCRdb's table has in-frame clones only and misses some. Of tens of thousands of clones listed, roughly 90% are singletons. The source material was PBMCs. The receptor was isolated from a young woman in good health and CMV-seropositive. This chain connects TRBV6-5 to TRBJ2-5; D is ambiguous. The DNA of the CDR3 is TGTGCCAGCAGTTACTCGTTTGCGGAACAAGAGACCCAGTACTTC. Encoded protein: CASSYSFAEQETQYF.